The following is a T cell receptor beta chain sequence with its context. Antigen unknown. Produced via immunoSEQ multiplex PCR; TCRdb's table is partial and in-frame only. The sample consists of under 20,000 clones, about 89% of them appearing once. The CDR3 is 17 residues long. V was clipped by 1 base and J by 7 bases; unmatched bases: 8. From germline, CDR1 is SEHNR and CDR2 FQNEAQ (reference sequence). The data originate from a study of T cells in localized non-small cell lung cancer. General study points: Highest T cell clonality was seen in uninvolved adjacent lung, surpassing that measured in tumor. Increased T cell density in blood showed an association with longer overall survival.

The J gene is TRBJ2-1, the V gene TRBV7-9; 12 bases line up with TRBD2. This TCR derives from a man aged 40-75 years with stage I lung adenocarcinoma. This sample comprised peripheral blood, obtained before any cancer treatment. The CDR3 loop reads CASSLGLAGGTRNEQFF. CDR3 coding DNA: TGTGCCAGCAGCTTAGGGCTAGCGGGAGGGACGCGGAATGAGCAGTTCTTC.